This is a list of T cell receptor beta chains from one sample in a study of blood T cell repertoires in COVID-19. TCRdb's copy holds only in-frame clones and misses some; the assay was immunoSEQ multiplex PCR. The sample contains approximately 49,000 clones, approximately 85% of which appear only once. Specimen: peripheral blood. Source of these receptors: a man aged 50-59 years with active COVID-19. The CDR3 runs from the conserved cysteine through the conserved F or W. The D gene is left open where the match is weak. The size field is filled for only some rows; it gives once, few, many or a size class.

d_gene	j_gene	abundance	len	v_gene	CDR3aa	CDR3nt
.	TRBJ1-4	.	12	TRBV7-9	CASSSGYEKLFF	TGTGCCAGCAGCTCGGGTTATGAAAAACTGTTTTTT
TRBD2	TRBJ2-1	.	14	TRBV19	CASSTVAGGGEQFF	TGTGCCAGTAGTACCGTAGCGGGAGGCGGTGAGCAGTTCTTC
.	TRBJ1-5	.	15	TRBV19	CASSIQQGRVQPQHF	TGTGCCAGTAGTATACAACAGGGAAGGGTTCAGCCCCAGCATTTT
.	TRBJ1-2	once	14	TRBV6-2/TRBV6-3	CASSYQTAVYGYTF	TGTGCCAGCAGTTATCAAACAGCGGTCTATGGCTACACCTTC
TRBD1	TRBJ1-1	once	14	TRBV28	CASSRDRLNTEAFF	TGTGCCAGCAGCCGGGACAGGTTGAACACTGAAGCTTTCTTT
TRBD1	TRBJ1-2	.	14	TRBV5-4	CASSLMSRRQGSTF	TGTGCCAGCAGCTTGATGTCTCGAAGACAGGGCTCGACCTTC
.	TRBJ1-5	.	14	TRBV3-1/TRBV3-2	CASSQSGSDQPQHF	TGTGCCAGCAGCCAGTCAGGGTCCGATCAGCCCCAGCATTTT
.	TRBJ1-1	once	12	TRBV19	CASSIGRTEAFF	TGTGCCAGTAGTATCGGGAGAACTGAAGCTTTCTTT
TRBD2	TRBJ2-7	.	16	TRBV28	CASSSSRLAGSYEQYF	TGTGCCAGCAGTTCATCTCGACTAGCTGGGTCCTACGAGCAGTACTTC
.	TRBJ1-5	.	16	TRBV4-2	CASSQDPGRTNQPQHF	TGTGCCAGCAGCCAAGATCCAGGGCGTACCAATCAGCCCCAGCATTTT